This T cell receptor (beta chain) was sequenced in a study of cytomegalovirus exposure and HLA in healthy donors. The sample holds a few counts of this clone. Distinct nucleotide sequences in the sample also encode this CDR3. The PCR ran on 60 Vbeta and 13 Jbeta primers. Data came from immunoSEQ multiplex PCR; TCRdb stores just in-frame clones and leaves some out. The sample holds 120,000 or so clones, 50% to 75% seen once. Germline V lookup: CDR1 SGDLS, CDR2 YYNGEE. The CDR3 runs to 15 residues. V lost 5 bases and J lost 10; bases outside the gene matches: 10. This clonotype originated in a woman aged 40-49 years in good health and CMV-seropositive. Sample: PBMCs. The genes are TRBV9 and TRBJ1-6; 9 bases agree with TRBD1. The CDR3 bases are TGTGCCAGCAGTGACGCCGGGACAGGGCGGTCACCCCTCCACTTT. As protein: CASSDAGTGRSPLHF. Together with reference TRBV9 and TRBJ1-6, the CDR3 gives the full variable domain: DSGVTQTPKHLITATGQRVTLRCSPRSGDLSVYWYQQSLDQGLQFLIQYYNGEERAKGNILERFSAQQFPDLHSELNLSSLELGDSALYFCASSDAGTGRSPLHFGNGTRLTVT.